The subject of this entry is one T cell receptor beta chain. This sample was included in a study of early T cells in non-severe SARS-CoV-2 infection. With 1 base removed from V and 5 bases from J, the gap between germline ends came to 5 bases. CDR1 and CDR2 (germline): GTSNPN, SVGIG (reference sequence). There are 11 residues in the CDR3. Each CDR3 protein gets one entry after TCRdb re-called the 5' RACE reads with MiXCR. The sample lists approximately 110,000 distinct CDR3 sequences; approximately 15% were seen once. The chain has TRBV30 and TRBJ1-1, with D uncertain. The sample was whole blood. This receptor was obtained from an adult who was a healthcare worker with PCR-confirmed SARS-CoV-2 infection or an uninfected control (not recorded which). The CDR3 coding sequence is TGTGCCTGGAGTGGAAGGACTGAAGCTTTCTTT. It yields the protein CAWSGRTEAFF. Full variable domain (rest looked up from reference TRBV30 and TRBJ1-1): SQTIHQWPATLVQPVGSPLSLECTVEGTSNPNLYWYRQAAGRGLQLLFYSVGIGQISSEVPQNLSASRPQDRQFILSSKKLLLSDSGFYLCAWSGRTEAFFGQGTRLTVV.